The sample holds a few counts of the clone carrying this T cell receptor (beta chain). This entry is derived from a study of blood T cell repertoires in COVID-19. Trimming cost V 2 bases and J 5 bases; bases outside gene matches: 6. The CDR3 is made up of 14 amino acids. CDR1 is SGHNT and CDR2 is YYREEE in the germline V gene (reference sequence). Sequencing was performed with immunoSEQ multiplex PCR; in TCRdb, only in-frame clones are kept and a portion is missing. The sample records approximately 160,000 clones, less than 85% being singletons. The gene calls are TRBV5-4 and TRBJ2-5; TRBD2 agrees at 7 bases. The sequenced sample was PBMCs or T cells enriched from blood (not recorded which). This receptor was obtained from a woman aged 50 to 60 who had recovered from COVID-19. CDR3 sequence (DNA): TGTGCCAGCAGCTTCGGCGGGAGAGGGGAGACCCAGTACTTC. Its protein product is CASSFGGRGETQYF.